The sequence of this TCR beta chain was determined in a study of response to subunit inactivated influenza vaccine. Study-level results: Each seasonal flu vaccination may recruit only limited new T cells, authors suggested.

TCRdb fed the RT-PCR reads into MiXCR, producing one record per CDR3 protein. The sample has 500,000 to 700,000 distinct CDR3 sequences, roughly a quarter seen once. Note on this clonotype: What it binds is not known.

Germline CDR1 and CDR2: SGHRS and YFSETQ. V lost 7 bases, J lost 2 bases, and 7 bases stayed unmatched. The CDR3 extends over 15 amino acids. The same data also went into a second study, on T cells expressing NK-cell markers. That source adds: Template switching by 5'RACE with UMIs generated the TCR beta cDNA. As a fraction of CD8+ T cells, dominant NKG2C+ clonotypes reached roughly 1.0-8% in 5 to 7 donors.

The chain employs TRBV5-1 and TRBJ2-3; 10 bases are a match to TRBD2. This specimen consisted of CD4+ T cells sorted from PBMCs, obtained about 12 days after vaccination. The clonotype was recovered from a man aged 50 or older who received an inactivated influenza vaccine. Here the CDR3 reads CASRSTSGVTDTQYF. The CDR3 coding sequence is TGCGCCAGCCGCTCCACTAGCGGGGTCACAGATACGCAGTATTTT. Based on the CDR3 plus reference TRBV5-1 and TRBJ2-3, the full variable domain is KAGVTQTPRYLIKTRGQQVTLSCSPISGHRSVSWYQQTPGQGLQFLFEYFSETQRNKGNFPGRFSGRQFSNSRSEMNVSTLELGDSALYLCASRSTSGVTDTQYFGPGTRLTVL.